This TCR beta chain comes out of a study of T cells in tumors after PD-1 blockade. Study overall: Patients received pembrolizumab 200 mg every 3 weeks or cemiplimab 350 mg every 2 weeks. Daily vismodegib 150 mg continued in a subset of anti-PD-1-treated patients. Blood samples averaged around 120,000 templates (range roughly 21,000-290,000) and under 40,000 unique clonotypes.

TCRdb keeps only in-frame clones here, not all; method: immunoSEQ multiplex PCR. This table has 60,000 to 75,000 clones, less than 85% appearing once. Deletions cut 5 bases from V and 5 bases from J, with 8 bases between. CDR3 length: 12 residues. Germline CDR1 is MNHEY and CDR2 is SVGEGT. This chain connects TRBV6-2 or TRBV6-3 to TRBJ2-3; D is possibly TRBD2 (5 bases). This sample comprised PBMCs, obtained after anti-PD-1 treatment. This TCR was sampled from a human donor with basal cell carcinoma. The CDR3 DNA reads TGTGCCAGCAGTCTAGCTGTAGATACGCAGTATTTT. As protein: CASSLAVDTQYF.